These 26 T cell receptor beta chains were all obtained from the same sample, sequenced in a study of brain T cells in children with intractable seizures. This sample's time point: blood from clinic visit 5 months post-surgery; TSC patient then seizure free. The table came from immunoSEQ multiplex PCR; TCRdb's copy has only in-frame clones and leaves some out. The sample shows hundreds of thousands of clones, over 90% of them seen only once. Sequences were derived from peripheral blood, sampled 4 to 5 months after surgery. These receptors all come from a boy under two years old with tuberous sclerosis and intractable seizures.

The CDR3: CASSVATLRTDTQYF. In nucleotides, the CDR3 is TGTGCCAGTAGTGTGGCTACCCTCCGCACAGATACGCAGTATTTT. The rearrangement uses TRBV19 and TRBJ2-3; D is unresolved. In germline, CDR1 is LNHDA, CDR2 SQIVND (reference sequence). This CDR3 contains 15 residues. Trimming shortened V by 5 bases and J by 1 base, and 13 bases separated the two germline ends.

The gene calls are TRBV25-1 and TRBJ1-1; TRBD1 agrees at 8 bases. Germline V CDR1 and CDR2: MGHDK, SYGVNS. The CDR3 has 14 residues. With 3 bases clipped from V and 7 bases from J, the junction kept 7 bases outside the gene matches. CDR3 DNA sequence: TGTGCCAGCAGTGATGGGACAGGCTCGAATGAAGCTTTCTTT. Translated, it gives CASSDGTGSNEAFF.

The chain joins TRBV21-1 to TRBJ2-7; the table's D call, TRBD1, has no DNA check behind it. TRBV21-1 is a recognized pseudogene. This CDR3 is built from 13 residues. The CDR3 DNA follows: TGTGCCAGCAGCAAAGCGGACACCTACGAGCAGTACTTC. It specifies CASSKADTYEQYF.

The chain joins TRBV30 to TRBJ2-7; D is undetermined. V was trimmed by 2 bases and J by 5 bases, leaving 13 bases between them. The V gene's germline CDR1 is GTSNPN and CDR2 SVGIG (reference sequence). The CDR3 consists of 13 residues. The CDR3 protein is CAWSPTDANEQYF. Written as DNA, the CDR3 is TGTGCCTGGAGTCCCACAGACGCCAACGAGCAGTACTTC. Full variable domain (outside the CDR3, taken from reference TRBV30 and TRBJ2-7): SQTIHQWPATLVQPVGSPLSLECTVEGTSNPNLYWYRQAAGRGLQLLFYSVGIGQISSEVPQNLSASRPQDRQFILSSKKLLLSDSGFYLCAWSPTDANEQYFGPGTRLTVT.

This chain links TRBV9 with TRBJ1-1; 7 bases agree with TRBD1. V dropped 3 bases and J dropped 5; count of bases not matched to a gene: 7. Per the germline V gene, CDR1 is SGDLS and CDR2 is YYNGEE. The CDR3 consists of 14 residues. CDR3 DNA sequence: TGTGCCAGCAGCGCCACAGGGGAGGGGACTGAAGCTTTCTTT. Translating it yields CASSATGEGTEAFF.

This rearrangement joins TRBV28 to TRBJ2-7, with 8 bases lining up with TRBD1. The CDR3 runs to 17 residues. The J segment lost 5 bases and the V segment lost 4 bases, leaving 16 bases of the junction unmatched. The germline CDR1 and CDR2 sequences are MDHEN and SYDVKM. The CDR3 protein is CASSYGHDTGGSDEQYF. The DNA of the CDR3 is TGTGCCAGCAGTTATGGCCATGATACAGGGGGAAGCGACGAGCAGTACTTC.

The rearrangement links TRBV29-1 to TRBJ2-2, with D perhaps given as TRBD1 or TRBD2 (6 bases each). The V and J ends lost 8 bases and 0 bases respectively, with 16 bases between them. CDR3 size: 15 residues. Germline assignment: CDR1 SQVTM and CDR2 ANQGSEA. The CDR3 region is CSTQGGNPNTGELFF. DNA of the CDR3: TGCAGCACCCAAGGGGGGAACCCGAACACCGGGGAGCTGTTTTTT.

V usage is TRBV30 and J usage is TRBJ1-5; D gene ambiguous. CDR3 length: 12 residues. Germline-derived CDR1 and CDR2 are GTSNPN and SVGIG (reference sequence). V lost 3 bases and J lost 6, with 9 bases in between. CDR3 nucleotides: TGTGCCTGGAGCCCGACCGGTCAGCCCCAGCATTTT. Translating gives CAWSPTGQPQHF.

CDR3 residues: CSARFLDTQYF. The CDR3 DNA is TGCAGTGCTAGATTCCTAGATACGCAGTATTTT. The chain employs TRBV20-1 and TRBJ2-3; D is undetermined. Germline V gene lookup returns CDR1 DFQATT and CDR2 SNEGSKA (reference sequence). The CDR3 totals 11 residues. V shed 2 bases and J shed 5 bases, with 5 bases lying between them.

This rearrangement joins TRBV19 to TRBJ2-1; D gene unclear. The germline V gene encodes CDR1 LNHDA and CDR2 SQIVND (reference sequence). This CDR3 is built from 12 residues. Trimming removed 3 bases from V and 10 bases from J, with 10 bases in between. CDR3 amino acids: CASSINSWEQFF. DNA of the CDR3: TGTGCCAGTAGTATTAACTCTTGGGAGCAGTTCTTC.

The chain employs TRBV7-9 and TRBJ2-3; D is perhaps TRBD2 (6 bases). Per the germline V gene, CDR1 is SEHNR and CDR2 is FQNEAQ (reference sequence). Trimming left V 5 bases short and J 6 bases short, with 21 bases between. This CDR3 contains 16 residues. This CDR3 is CASSTTSGLTTDTQYF. The CDR3 coding sequence is TGTGCCAGCAGCACTACATCGGGACTCACCACGGATACGCAGTATTTT.

Written as DNA, the CDR3 is TGTGCCAGCAGCCACACAGGGGCGGGAGAGACCCAGTACTTC. It is translated as CASSHTGAGETQYF. The V gene is TRBV7-3, the J gene TRBJ2-5; 7 nucleotides line up with TRBD1. The CDR3 is 14 amino acids. The germline gives CDR1 SGHTA, CDR2 FQGTGA. Unmatched junction bases numbered 7, after V lost 5 bases and J lost 4 bases.

V gene TRBV30 combines with J gene TRBJ2-7; D may be TRBD2 (6 bases). The CDR3 extends over 13 amino acids. V lost 5 bases and J lost 5, with 16 bases in between. Germline CDR1 GTSNPN, CDR2 SVGIG (reference sequence). The CDR3 DNA reads as TGTGCCTGGTCGGCGAGCGGGTCCAACGAGCAGTACTTC. Amino acid sequence: CAWSASGSNEQYF.

The V gene is TRBV7-9, the J gene TRBJ2-7, with 10 bases aligning to TRBD2. Germline CDR1 reads SEHNR; CDR2 reads FQNEAQ (reference sequence). J was trimmed by 2 bases and V by 5 bases; bases with no gene match: 12. This CDR3 is 17 amino acids long. The CDR3 is CASSPPGGLAFTYEQYF. CDR3 DNA sequence: TGTGCCAGCAGCCCCCCCGGGGGACTAGCGTTTACCTACGAGCAGTACTTC. Using reference TRBV7-9 and TRBJ2-7 for the parts outside the CDR3, the full variable domain is DTGVSQNPRHKITKRGQNVTFRCDPISEHNRLYWYRQTLGQGPEFLTYFQNEAQLEKSRLLSDRFSAERPKGSFSTLEIQRTEQGDSAMYLCASSPPGGLAFTYEQYFGPGTRLTVT.

The chain employs TRBV7-9 and TRBJ2-3, with 7 bases lining up with TRBD2. The CDR3 loop spans 14 amino acids. Trimming removed 0 bases from V and 4 bases from J; junction bases left unmatched: 1. Germline V gene sequence: CDR1 SEHNR, CDR2 FQNEAQ (reference sequence). CDR3 in DNA: TGTGCCAGCAGCTTAGCGGGGGGGGCAGATACGCAGTATTTT. It codes for CASSLAGGADTQYF.

The genes are TRBV19 and TRBJ1-1; D ambiguous. The CDR3 extends over 16 amino acids. Germline loops: CDR1 LNHDA, CDR2 SQIVND (reference sequence). V gave up 5 bases and J gave up 4 bases, with 20 bases separating them. In DNA form, the CDR3 reads TGTGCCAGTAGTGATAATTTCCGGCGACAACGCACTGAAGCTTTCTTT. Translated, it gives CASSDNFRRQRTEAFF.

The chain couples TRBV5-4 to TRBJ2-1; TRBD2 agrees at 7 bases. The germline V gene has CDR1 SGHNT and CDR2 YYREEE (reference sequence). The V and J ends lost 2 bases and 4 bases, in that order; junction bases with no gene match: 6. The CDR3 runs 15 residues. Here the CDR3 DNA reads TGTGCCAGCAGCTTCGGGCTAGCGGTTTACAATGAGCAGTTCTTC. Translated: CASSFGLAVYNEQFF.

The gene calls are TRBV4-1 and TRBJ2-5; D may match TRBD1 or TRBD2 (5 bases each). CDR1 and CDR2 (germline): MGHRA, YSYEKL. V was cut by 3 bases and J by 3 bases, with 20 bases left in between. The CDR3 contains 17 residues. DNA of the CDR3: TGCGCCAGCAGCCATCGGGTAAGGGCTGGGACCAAAGAGACCCAGTACTTC. Its translation is CASSHRVRAGTKETQYF.

The rearrangement uses TRBV7-6 and TRBJ1-1, with 7 bases identical to TRBD1. Trimming removed 7 bases from V and 1 base from J; junction bases left unmatched: 12. The CDR3 is made up of 16 amino acids. The V gene's germline CDR1 is SGHVS and CDR2 FNYEAQ. CDR3 DNA: TGTGCCAGCAAAAAGGGACAGTCCCCTCAGAACACTGAAGCTTTCTTT. This codes for CASKKGQSPQNTEAFF.

The rearrangement links TRBV20-1 to TRBJ2-7; TRBD1 agrees at 8 bases. The V gene end was trimmed by 3 bases and the J gene end by 2 bases; junction bases not matched to a gene: 6. Germline V lookup: CDR1 DFQATT, CDR2 SNEGSKA (reference sequence). The CDR3 is 14 amino acids. Here the CDR3 reads CSASRQGAPYEQYF. CDR3 nucleotide sequence: TGCAGTGCTAGTCGGCAGGGGGCGCCCTACGAGCAGTACTTC.

The rearrangement joins TRBV5-4 to TRBJ2-6; a possible D gene is TRBD1 (6 bases). The CDR3 length is 15 residues. With 4 bases removed from V and 0 bases from J, the gap between germline ends came to 8 bases. Germline V gene sequence: CDR1 SGHNT, CDR2 YYREEE (reference sequence). Here the CDR3 reads CASSRDNSGANVLTF. Written as DNA, the CDR3 is TGTGCCAGCAGCCGGGACAACTCTGGGGCCAACGTCCTGACTTTC.

J is TRBJ1-2 and V is TRBV6-5; no clear D. Germline CDR1 reads MNHEY; CDR2 reads SVGAGI. This CDR3 is built from 12 residues. Trimming pared 8 bases from V and 4 bases from J, leaving 11 bases between. CDR3 region: CASGRASYGYTF. CDR3 DNA: TGTGCCAGCGGCAGAGCCTCCTATGGCTACACCTTC.

The chain couples TRBV7-3 to TRBJ2-1; 9 bases match TRBD2. V was clipped by 2 bases and J by 3 bases; unmatched bases: 2. The CDR3 consists of 15 residues. Germline values: CDR1 SGHTA, CDR2 FQGTGA. As DNA, the CDR3 is TGTGCCAGCAGCTTAGGGACTAGCAACTACAATGAGCAGTTCTTC. Its protein is CASSLGTSNYNEQFF.

The chain recombines TRBV5-4 with TRBJ1-2, with a weak D call TRBD1 (5 bases). Germline CDR1 is SGHNT and CDR2 is YYREEE (reference sequence). The V end lost 4 bases, the J end lost 4 bases, and 14 bases lay between the germline ends. The length of the CDR3 is 14 residues. CDR3 DNA sequence: TGTGCCAGCAGCCCGGGGGTTATGGGCTATGGCTACACCTTC. Translation: CASSPGVMGYGYTF.

The V and J genes are TRBV12-1 and TRBJ2-6; TRBD1 is the table's D call, not checked against the DNA. TRBV12-1 is a pseudogene. This CDR3 is 17 amino acids long. The DNA of the CDR3 is TGTGCCAGCCAGGGGTCGGACGGAAGCTCTGGGGCCAACGTCCTGACTTTC. Encoded protein: CASQGSDGSSGANVLTF.

The CDR3 spells CASSGLAGGSSYNEQFF. DNA of the CDR3: TGTGCCAGCAGCGGACTAGCGGGGGGGAGCTCCTACAATGAGCAGTTCTTC. The rearrangement joins TRBV9 to TRBJ2-1, with TRBD2 matching 14 bases. The trim removed 3 bases at V and 0 bases at J, leaving 2 bases unmatched. Looked up from germline, CDR1 is SGDLS and CDR2 is YYNGEE. This CDR3 contains 17 residues.